This entry describes one TCR beta chain. Its matching antigen is unknown. TCRdb analysed the 5' RACE reads with MiXCR anew, one entry per CDR3 protein. The table includes roughly 500,000 distinct CDR3 sequences, approximately 21% detected once. This sample is part of a study of T cells after yellow fever vaccination. Overall study findings and caveats: Of the clonotypes, a small share occurred in both CD4 and CD8 compartments.

This CDR3 is 14 amino acids long. CDR1 and CDR2 (germline): SGHRS, YFSETQ. This chain links TRBV5-1 with TRBJ1-1; 7 bases are shared with TRBD1. The sequences come from PBMCs, collected 15 days after the yellow fever booster vaccination. The TCR comes from a man aged 25 to 45 who received the YFV17D yellow fever vaccine. The CDR3 sequence is CVTSLTGRDTEAFF. In DNA, the CDR3 is TGCGTAACCTCTCTGACAGGGAGGGACACTGAAGCTTTCTTT.